These T cell receptor beta chains were read from a single sample in a study of T cells in Graves' hyperthyroidism and ophthalmopathy. MiXCR, run by TCRdb on the multiplex PCR reads, gives a single entry per CDR3 protein. Of roughly 96,000 distinct CDR3 sequences listed, about 51% were seen once; the top ten hold 27%. The sample comprised blood. The source of these receptors is a middle-aged woman with Graves' hyperthyroidism. Each CDR3 is given with its conserved first and last residue. A D gene is named only where the DNA matches it firmly. Size is stated for part of the rows, as once, few or many counts, or as a class when the clone is expanded.

d_call | j_call | clone_size | v_call | cdr3_nt | cdr3_aa
TRBD1 | TRBJ2-5 | - | TRBV5-1 | TGCGCCAGCAGTCCCCTCGACAGGGGGCGATCAGAGACCCAGTACTTC | CASSPLDRGRSETQYF
- | TRBJ1-2 | once | TRBV15 | TGTGCCAGCAGGAGGGGGAGACGCTATGGCTACACCTTC | CASRRGRRYGYTF
TRBD1 | TRBJ1-2 | - | TRBV7-9 | TGTGCCAGCAGCTTAGGGACAGGGGGCGCGAAGCACTATGGCTACGCCTTC | CASSLGTGGAKHYGYAF
- | TRBJ2-2 | many | TRBV5-4 | TGTGCCAGCAGCTCCACCCCGAACACCGGGGAGCTGTTTTTT | CASSSTPNTGELFF
- | TRBJ1-2 | - | TRBV6-6 | TGTGCCAGCAGTGAAGCTCGCTCGGCAGATGGATGGGGCTGGGGTGGCTACACCTTC | CASSEARSADGWGWGGYTF
TRBD1 | TRBJ1-1 | - | TRBV7-2 | TGTGCCACCAGTGCCGGGACAGGGTTCACTGAAGCTTTCTTT | CATSAGTGFTEAFF
- | TRBJ1-1 | - | TRBV9 | TGTGCCGGCAGCCGAAGAGGCACTGAAGCTTTCTTT | CAGSRRGTEAFF
- | TRBJ1-5 | many | TRBV20-1 | TGCAGTGCTAGGGTTCGTGGGGGGGCGCCGGCTCAGCCCCAGCATTTT | CSARVRGGAPAQPQHF
- | TRBJ1-2 | once | TRBV7-6 | TGTGCCAGCAGCCCACGCGTGGGCAGCTATAATGGCTACACCTTC | CASSPRVGSYNGYTF
TRBD2 | TRBJ2-5 | many | TRBV20-1 | TGCAGTGCTTCCCGGGGTAGCGGGAGCCAAGAGACCCAGTACTTC | CSASRGSGSQETQYF
TRBD2 | TRBJ2-2 | - | TRBV29-1 | TGCAGCGTACCCCACGGGGGGGTGAGCGGGGAGCTGTTTTTT | CSVPHGGVSGELFF
- | TRBJ1-2 | - | TRBV15 | TGTGCCACCAGCGTCAACCAGGGAGGCTCTGGCTACACCTTC | CATSVNQGGSGYTF
TRBD1 | TRBJ2-3 | few | TRBV5-1 | TGCGCCAGCAGCTCCCAGGGGGTGGGAGTGGCAGATACGCAGTATTTT | CASSSQGVGVADTQYF
TRBD1 | TRBJ1-4 | - | TRBV15 | TGTGCCACCAGCAGTGCTAGAGGACAGGAGATCACCGAAAAACTGTTTTTT | CATSSARGQEITEKLFF